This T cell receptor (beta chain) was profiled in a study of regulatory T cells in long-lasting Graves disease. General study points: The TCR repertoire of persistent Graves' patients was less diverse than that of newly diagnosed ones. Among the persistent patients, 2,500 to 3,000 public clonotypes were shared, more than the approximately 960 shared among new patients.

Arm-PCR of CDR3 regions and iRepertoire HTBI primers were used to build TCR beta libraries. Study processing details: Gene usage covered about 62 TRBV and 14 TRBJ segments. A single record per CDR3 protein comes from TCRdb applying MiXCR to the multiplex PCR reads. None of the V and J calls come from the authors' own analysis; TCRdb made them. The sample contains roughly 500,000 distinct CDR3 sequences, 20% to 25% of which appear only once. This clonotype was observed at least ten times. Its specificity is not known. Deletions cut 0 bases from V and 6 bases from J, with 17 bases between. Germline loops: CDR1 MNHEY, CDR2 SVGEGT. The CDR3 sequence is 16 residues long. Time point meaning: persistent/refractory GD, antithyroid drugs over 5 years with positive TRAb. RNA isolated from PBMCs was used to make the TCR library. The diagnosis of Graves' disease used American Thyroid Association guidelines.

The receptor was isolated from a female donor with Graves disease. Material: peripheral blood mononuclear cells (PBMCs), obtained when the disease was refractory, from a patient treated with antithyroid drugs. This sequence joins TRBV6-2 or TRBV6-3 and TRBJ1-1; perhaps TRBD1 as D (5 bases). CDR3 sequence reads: CASSYSSYLGGAEAFF. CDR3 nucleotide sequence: TGTGCCAGCAGTTACTCGTCCTACCTGGGGGGGGCTGAAGCTTTCTTT.